The entry below gives a single T cell receptor (beta chain) sequence along with its context. No antigen is known for it. This entry comes from a study of cytomegalovirus exposure and HLA in healthy donors. The wider study: Approximately 85 million unique TCRs from HLA-typed donors were held in an early data release.

Points from the study as a whole: In a later analysis, common viral pathogens appeared linked to several of the most significant clusters. A missense DCLRE1C variant was associated with V- and J-gene trimming of TCR beta chains in a later analysis, and an independent cohort replicated the association. CMV antigen specificity was confirmed in vitro for a few CMV-associated chains.

Germline CDR1 reads SGHAT; CDR2 reads FQNNGV. V lost 7 bases to trimming and J lost 6 bases; unmatched junction nucleotides: 9. The CDR3 sequence is 14 residues long. The study ran its PCR with 60 Vbeta and 13 Jbeta primers. Here immunoSEQ multiplex PCR was the method, and the copy in TCRdb shows in-frame clones only, minus some. Among 85,000 to 130,000 clones listed, around 79% were seen once. This receptor was obtained from a man in his 60s in good health and CMV-seronegative. Sequencing input: PBMCs. This chain connects TRBV11-2 to TRBJ1-5; TRBD1 aligns across 7 bases. The CDR3 nucleotides read TGTGCCAGCACCCTCGACAGGGACGGTCAGCCCCAGCATTTT. Its protein product is CASTLDRDGQPQHF.